Listed below are T cell receptor beta chains from one sample, sequenced in a study of blood T cell repertoires in COVID-19. Produced via immunoSEQ multiplex PCR; TCRdb's table is partial and in-frame only. The table shows 98,000 or so clones, with about 85% occurring only once. Sequenced input: peripheral blood. All receptors derive from a woman in her 70s with acute or convalescent COVID-19. Both conserved end residues are part of each CDR3. D genes are given only for firm matches. Rows may omit the clone size; those that give it use once, few, many or a size class.

few	15	TRBJ1-5	TRBV3-1/TRBV3-2	-	TGTGCCAGCAGCCAAGATGGGGGCCGCAATCAGCCCCAGCATTTT	CASSQDGGRNQPQHF
-	18	TRBJ1-6	TRBV27	-	TGTGCCAGCAGTCCCTCAGGGGATGTTATTAAATCGAGTTCACCCCTCCACTTT	CASSPSGDVIKSSSPLHF
-	12	TRBJ1-2	TRBV19	-	TGTGCCAGCAAGGACTACTTCTATGGCTACACCTTC	CASKDYFYGYTF
-	17	TRBJ2-1	TRBV28	-	TGTGCCAGCAGTTTATGGGCGGGGGGACAGGGAGCCAATGAGCAGTTCTTC	CASSLWAGGQGANEQFF
-	15	TRBJ2-2	TRBV28	TRBD2	TGTGCCAGCAGACTTCGGGAGGGTCGCACCGGGGAGCTGTTTTTT	CASRLREGRTGELFF
-	16	TRBJ1-4	TRBV2	-	TGTGCCAGCGGTCGTGGGGACACCTCTCGGGGTGAAAAACTGTTTTTT	CASGRGDTSRGEKLFF
-	14	TRBJ1-2	TRBV3-1/TRBV3-2	-	TGTGCCAGCAGCCTAGCAGGGGCGGATTATGGCTACACCTTC	CASSLAGADYGYTF
-	16	TRBJ1-3	TRBV7-6	-	TGTGCCAGCAGCTTAGGGGGGCGGGCCTCTGGAAACACCATATATTTT	CASSLGGRASGNTIYF
-	14	TRBJ2-1	TRBV6-2/TRBV6-3	-	TGTGCCAGCAGTTTGCGGCTAGATTATGGTGAGCAGTTCTTC	CASSLRLDYGEQFF
-	18	TRBJ2-6	TRBV10-3	-	TGTGCCATCAGCGCCGATGCAGGGCGGTTTTCCGGGGCCAACGTCCTGACTTTC	CAISADAGRFSGANVLTF
-	14	TRBJ1-5	TRBV2	-	TGTGCCAGCAGCGGGCGGACACGCGGTCAGCCCCAGCATTTT	CASSGRTRGQPQHF
-	16	TRBJ2-7	TRBV18	TRBD2	TGTGCCAGCTCACCAAATCGCCCGGGAGGGCTGGACGAGCAGTACTTC	CASSPNRPGGLDEQYF
-	13	TRBJ2-7	TRBV12-3/TRBV12-4	-	TGTGCCAGCAGTTTATACAGGGCGGGCGAGCAGTACTTC	CASSLYRAGEQYF
-	14	TRBJ1-2	TRBV27	TRBD1	TGTGCCAGCTACGGGACAGGAGGCTTCTATGGCTACACCTTC	CASYGTGGFYGYTF
-	17	TRBJ1-5	TRBV28	-	TGTGCCAGCAGTTTACGCAAACAGGGTCGTAACAATCAGCCCCAGCATTTT	CASSLRKQGRNNQPQHF
-	16	TRBJ1-6	TRBV5-4	TRBD1	TGTGCCAGCAGCGCCCGACAGGGCGCTTATAATTCACCCCTCCACTTT	CASSARQGAYNSPLHF
-	15	TRBJ2-7	TRBV6-5	-	TGTGCCAGCAGCCTCGGCGGAGGGACGGCATACGAGCAGTACTTC	CASSLGGGTAYEQYF
once	16	TRBJ2-1	TRBV28	TRBD1	TGTGCCAGCAGTCCGAGGACAGGCCAGGCTGTCAATGAGCAGTTCTTC	CASSPRTGQAVNEQFF
-	14	TRBJ2-2	TRBV11-3	-	TGTGCCAGCAGCTCCCGGGAGAACACCGGGGAGCTGTTTTTT	CASSSRENTGELFF
few	15	TRBJ1-3	TRBV3-1/TRBV3-2	-	TGTGCCAGCAGCCAAGCCGGGACTTCCACTAACACCATATATTTT	CASSQAGTSTNTIYF
-	15	TRBJ1-1	TRBV6-5	-	TGTGCCAGCAAAGGGGAATTGGGCAGTGCTAATGAAGCTTTCTTT	CASKGELGSANEAFF
-	14	TRBJ2-5	TRBV11-2	TRBD1	TGTGCCAGCAGCCCCGGGACAGGGGGCGAGACCCAGTACTTC	CASSPGTGGETQYF
few	18	TRBJ2-2	TRBV1	-	TGCACCAGCAGCCAAGATCTTAAGGGCCGACAGGGAACCGGGGAGCTGTTTTTT	CTSSQDLKGRQGTGELFF
-	13	TRBJ2-5	TRBV28	TRBD1	TGTGCCAGCAGCGCAACAGGGGAAGAGACCCAGTACTTC	CASSATGEETQYF
-	13	TRBJ1-2	TRBV7-3	-	TGTGCCAGCAGCCTAGGCGCTAACTATGGCTACACCTTC	CASSLGANYGYTF
-	14	TRBJ2-7	TRBV6-5	-	TGTGCCAGCAGACCAGCTCAGGGGTTGGGCGGGCAGTACTTC	CASRPAQGLGGQYF
-	16	TRBJ2-7	TRBV27	-	TGTGCCAGCAGTCCCCCTCGGAGCCCGGGTACCTACGAGCAGTACTTC	CASSPPRSPGTYEQYF
-	13	TRBJ1-2	TRBV14	-	TGTGCCAGCAGCCAGGCTCCTAACTATGGCTACACCTTC	CASSQAPNYGYTF
-	14	TRBJ1-6	TRBV5-4	TRBD1	TGTGCCAGCAGCCGGGACAGGGAAGGATCACCCCTCCACTTT	CASSRDREGSPLHF
-	17	TRBJ2-2	TRBV5-5	-	TGTGCCAGCAGCTTGGCCGGTAGCGCCTTTAACACCGGGGAGCTGTTTTTT	CASSLAGSAFNTGELFF
-	15	TRBJ1-1	TRBV6-5	TRBD1	TGTGCCAGCAGGCCCAATGACAGGGTTTCAGCTGAAGCTTTCTTT	CASRPNDRVSAEAFF
-	13	TRBJ2-5	TRBV12-3/TRBV12-4	-	TGTGCCAGCAGTGTCCAGGGAGGAGAGACCCAGTACTTC	CASSVQGGETQYF
-	18	TRBJ2-3	TRBV2	TRBD2	TGTGCCAGCAGTGGGGCGTGGACTAGCGGGGGGTTCACAGATACGCAGTATTTT	CASSGAWTSGGFTDTQYF
-	15	TRBJ2-3	TRBV28	TRBD1	TGTGCCAGCACCCGCCGGGACAGGGGGACAGATACGCAGTATTTT	CASTRRDRGTDTQYF
-	16	TRBJ1-4	TRBV4-1	-	TGCGCCAGCAGCCAAACAGGCTCGGGGGAGAATGAAAAACTGTTTTTT	CASSQTGSGENEKLFF
-	15	TRBJ2-5	TRBV4-2	-	TGTGCCAGCAGCCAAGCCGGAACTAGCAGGGGGGCCCAGTACTTC	CASSQAGTSRGAQYF
-	15	TRBJ2-5	TRBV29-1	TRBD2	TGCAGCGTTAGGGTTGGCGGGAGGGCCGGGGAGACCCAGTACTTC	CSVRVGGRAGETQYF
once	15	TRBJ2-4	TRBV18	-	TGTGCCAGCTCACCACTATCCCCTCCCGAAAACATTCAGTACTTC	CASSPLSPPENIQYF
-	14	TRBJ2-7	TRBV30	-	TGTGCCTGGAGTGACGGCGGTTCGTCCTACGAGCAGTACTTC	CAWSDGGSSYEQYF